What follows are 7 T cell receptor beta chains derived from one specimen sequenced in a study of blood T cell repertoires in COVID-19. Using immunoSEQ multiplex PCR, the repertoire was profiled, and TCRdb retains in-frame clones only, with some absent. The sample shows approximately 270,000 clones, just under 85% of them seen only once. Sequencing was performed on peripheral blood. The receptors stem from an elderly man with acute or convalescent COVID-19.

The rearrangement joins TRBV5-1 to TRBJ1-1; D is uncertain. Germline V gene sequence: CDR1 SGHRS, CDR2 YFSETQ. The CDR3 sequence is 11 residues long. Trimming left V 4 bases short and J 7 bases short, with 8 bases between. The CDR3 nucleotides read TGCGCCAGCAGCGACACGATTGAAGCTTTCTTT. This gives the protein CASSDTIEAFF.

This clone showed up just a few times. The chain joins TRBV18 to TRBJ2-2; perhaps TRBD1 as D (5 bases). The CDR3 extends over 14 amino acids. V dropped 3 bases and J dropped 5 bases, with 10 bases sitting between them. Germline lookup yields CDR1 KGHSH and CDR2 LQKENI. As DNA, the CDR3 is TGTGCCAGCTCACCTCCAGGGCGAACCGGGGAGCTGTTTTTT. This translates into CASSPPGRTGELFF.

This chain joins TRBV4-2 and TRBJ1-1; 7 nucleotides match TRBD1. The ends lost 1 base at V and 1 base at J; junction bases unmatched: 3. Germline CDR1 is LGHNA and CDR2 is YNFKEQ. This CDR3 is built from 15 residues. For the CDR3, the DNA is TGTGCCAGCAGCCAAGTCGGGGACAGGAACACTGAAGCTTTCTTT. It is translated as CASSQVGDRNTEAFF.

The sample holds one count of this clone. The DNA of the CDR3 is TGTGCCAGCAGTTTTAGACGGGGGGGCACAGATACGCAGTATTTT. Residues: CASSFRRGGTDTQYF. This sequence joins TRBV28 and TRBJ2-3; the match to TRBD2 covers 7 bases. Germline V gives CDR1 MDHEN, CDR2 SYDVKM. The junction had 4 bases not matched to a gene; V was cut back by 3 bases and J by 1 base. This CDR3 comprises 15 residues.

CDR3 region: CASSQRRIGYSGNTIYF. The CDR3 DNA is TGCGCCAGCAGTCAAAGGAGGATTGGCTATTCTGGAAACACCATATATTTT. V usage is TRBV23-1 and J usage is TRBJ1-3; no clear D gene. TRBV23-1 is known as an ORF, though its function is uncertain. The CDR3 has 17 amino acids. V lost 2 bases, J lost 1 base, and 15 bases lay in between.

The rearrangement joins TRBV19 to TRBJ1-1; 8 bases fit TRBD1. The junction had 10 bases not matched to a gene; V was cut back by 6 bases and J by 1 base. The CDR3 contains 16 residues. Germline V gives CDR1 LNHDA, CDR2 SQIVND (reference sequence). The CDR3 nucleotides are TGTGCCAGTAGGCCCATCCGACAGGGGAGGAACACTGAAGCTTTCTTT. As protein: CASRPIRQGRNTEAFF.

This rearrangement joins TRBV6-5 to TRBJ1-2; TRBD1 matches 8 bases. Unmatched junction bases numbered 5, after V lost 2 bases and J lost 6 bases. The CDR3 is 14 residues long. CDR1 MNHEY and CDR2 SVGAGI come from the germline V gene. In DNA form, the CDR3 reads TGTGCCAGCAGTTACCAAGGGACAGGACATGGCTACACCTTC. It is translated as CASSYQGTGHGYTF.